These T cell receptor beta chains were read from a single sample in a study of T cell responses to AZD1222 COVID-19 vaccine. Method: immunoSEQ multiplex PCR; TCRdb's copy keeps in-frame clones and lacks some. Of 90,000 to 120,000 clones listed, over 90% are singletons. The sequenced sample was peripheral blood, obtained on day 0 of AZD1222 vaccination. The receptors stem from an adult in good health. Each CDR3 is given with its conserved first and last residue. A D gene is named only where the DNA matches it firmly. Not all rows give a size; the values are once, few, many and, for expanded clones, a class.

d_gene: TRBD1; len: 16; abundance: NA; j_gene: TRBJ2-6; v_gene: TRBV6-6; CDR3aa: CASSTGTGAGANVLTF; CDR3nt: TGTGCCAGCAGTACCGGGACAGGGGCTGGGGCCAACGTCCTGACTTTC
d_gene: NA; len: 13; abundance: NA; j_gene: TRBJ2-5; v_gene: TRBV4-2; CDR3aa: CASSHPGQETQYF; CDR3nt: TGTGCCAGCAGCCATCCCGGACAAGAGACCCAGTACTTC
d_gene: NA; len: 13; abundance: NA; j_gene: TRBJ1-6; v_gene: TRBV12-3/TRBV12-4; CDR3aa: CASSEGGNSPLHF; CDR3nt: TGTGCCAGCAGTGAGGGAGGGAATTCACCCCTCCACTTT
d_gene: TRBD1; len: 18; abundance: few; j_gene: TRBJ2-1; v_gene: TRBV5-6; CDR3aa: CASSDALLLDRGYNEQFF; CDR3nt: TGTGCCAGCAGCGATGCGCTCCTTTTGGACAGGGGGTACAATGAGCAGTTCTTC
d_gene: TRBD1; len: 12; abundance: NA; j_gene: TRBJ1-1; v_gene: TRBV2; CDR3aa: CASMVGGIEAFF; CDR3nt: TGTGCCAGCATGGTAGGGGGCATTGAAGCTTTCTTT
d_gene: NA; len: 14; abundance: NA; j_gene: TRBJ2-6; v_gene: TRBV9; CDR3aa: CASSHFSGANVLTF; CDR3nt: TGTGCCAGCAGCCATTTCTCTGGGGCCAACGTCCTGACTTTC
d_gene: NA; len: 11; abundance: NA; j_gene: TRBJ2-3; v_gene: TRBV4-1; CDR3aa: CASSQGDTQYF; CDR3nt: TGCGCCAGCAGCCAGGGGGATACGCAGTATTTT
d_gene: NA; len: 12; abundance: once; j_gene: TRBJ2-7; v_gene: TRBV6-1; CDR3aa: CASSSTANEQYF; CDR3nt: TGTGCCAGCAGTTCCACCGCTAACGAGCAGTACTTC
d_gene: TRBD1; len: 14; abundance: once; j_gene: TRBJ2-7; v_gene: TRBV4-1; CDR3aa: CASSPGQETYEQYF; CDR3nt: TGCGCCAGCAGCCCGGGACAGGAAACCTACGAGCAGTACTTC
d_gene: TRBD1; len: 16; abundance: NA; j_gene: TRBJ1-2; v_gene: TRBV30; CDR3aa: CAWSPGTGRTGYGYTF; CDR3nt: TGTGCCTGGAGCCCTGGGACAGGCCGCACCGGCTATGGCTACACCTTC
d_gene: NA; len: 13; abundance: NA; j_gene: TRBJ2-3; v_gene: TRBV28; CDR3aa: CASRARFTDTQYF; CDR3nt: TGTGCCAGCAGGGCCCGGTTCACAGATACGCAGTATTTT
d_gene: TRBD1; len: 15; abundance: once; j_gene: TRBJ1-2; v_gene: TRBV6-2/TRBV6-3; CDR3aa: CASSYRDRAVYGYTF; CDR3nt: TGTGCCAGCAGTTACCGGGACAGGGCCGTCTATGGCTACACCTTC
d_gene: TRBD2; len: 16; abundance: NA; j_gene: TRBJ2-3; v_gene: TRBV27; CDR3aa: CASSWNSGASTDTQYF; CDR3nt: TGTGCCAGCAGTTGGAATAGCGGGGCTAGCACAGATACGCAGTATTTT
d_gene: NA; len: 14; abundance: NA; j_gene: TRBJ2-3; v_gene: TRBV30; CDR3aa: CAWDEGGEADTQYF; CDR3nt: TGTGCCTGGGATGAGGGGGGCGAGGCAGATACGCAGTATTTT
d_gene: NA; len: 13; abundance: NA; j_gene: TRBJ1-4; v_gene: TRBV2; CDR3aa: CASRTYPNEKLFF; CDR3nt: TGTGCCAGCCGAACTTACCCCAATGAAAAACTGTTTTTT
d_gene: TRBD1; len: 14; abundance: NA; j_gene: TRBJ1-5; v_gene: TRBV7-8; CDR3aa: CASSTGQGFQPQHF; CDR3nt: TGTGCCAGCAGCACGGGACAGGGTTTTCAGCCCCAGCATTTT
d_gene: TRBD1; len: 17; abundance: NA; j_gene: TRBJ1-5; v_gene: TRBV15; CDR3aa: CATSSRTGERGNQPQHF; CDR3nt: TGTGCCACCAGCAGTAGGACAGGCGAGAGGGGGAATCAGCCCCAGCATTTT
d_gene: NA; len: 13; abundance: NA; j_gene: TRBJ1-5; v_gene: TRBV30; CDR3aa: CAWSGGGYQPQHF; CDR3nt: TGTGCCTGGAGTGGTGGGGGCTATCAGCCCCAGCATTTT
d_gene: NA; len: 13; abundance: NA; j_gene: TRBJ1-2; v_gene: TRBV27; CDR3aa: CASSFRRGDGYTF; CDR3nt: TGTGCCAGCAGTTTCCGCCGCGGGGATGGCTACACCTTC
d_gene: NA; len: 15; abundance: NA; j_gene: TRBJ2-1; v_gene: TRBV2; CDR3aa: CASITSGWRDNEQFF; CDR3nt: TGTGCCAGCATAACCAGCGGGTGGAGGGACAATGAGCAGTTCTTC
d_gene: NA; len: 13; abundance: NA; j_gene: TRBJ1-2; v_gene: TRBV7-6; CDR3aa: CASSPRIGSGYTF; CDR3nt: TGTGCCAGCAGCCCTAGAATCGGCTCTGGCTACACCTTC
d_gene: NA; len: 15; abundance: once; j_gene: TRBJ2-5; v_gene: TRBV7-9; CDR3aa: CASSRPRQGRGTQYF; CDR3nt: TGTGCCAGCAGCCGCCCCCGACAGGGGAGGGGGACCCAGTACTTC
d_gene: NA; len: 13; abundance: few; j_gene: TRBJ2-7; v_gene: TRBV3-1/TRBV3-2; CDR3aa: CASSRRPRDEQYF; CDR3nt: TGTGCCAGCAGCCGAAGGCCCCGAGACGAGCAGTACTTC
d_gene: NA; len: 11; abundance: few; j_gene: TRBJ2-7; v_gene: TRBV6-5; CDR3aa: CASEDTYEQYF; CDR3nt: TGTGCCAGCGAGGACACCTACGAGCAGTACTTC
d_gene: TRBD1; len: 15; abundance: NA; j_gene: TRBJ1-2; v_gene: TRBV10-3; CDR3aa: CAISRGLGRDNGYTF; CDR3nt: TGTGCCATCAGCAGGGGGCTCGGTCGGGATAATGGCTACACCTTC
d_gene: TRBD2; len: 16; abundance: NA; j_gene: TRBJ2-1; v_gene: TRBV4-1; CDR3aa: CASSQDTSGSFDEQFF; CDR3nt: TGCGCCAGCAGCCAAGATACCAGCGGGAGCTTCGATGAGCAGTTCTTC
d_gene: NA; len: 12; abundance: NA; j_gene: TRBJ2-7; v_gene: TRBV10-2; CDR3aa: CASSEISYEQYF; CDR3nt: TGCGCCAGCAGTGAGATCAGCTACGAGCAGTACTTC
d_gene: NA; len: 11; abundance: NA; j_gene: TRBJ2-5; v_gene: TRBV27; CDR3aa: CASSLRETQYF; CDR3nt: TGTGCCAGCAGTTTGAGGGAGACCCAGTACTTC
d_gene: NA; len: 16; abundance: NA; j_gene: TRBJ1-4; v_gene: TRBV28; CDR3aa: CASSYMRGRGDEKLFF; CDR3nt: TGTGCCAGCAGCTACATGAGGGGCAGGGGAGATGAAAAACTGTTTTTT
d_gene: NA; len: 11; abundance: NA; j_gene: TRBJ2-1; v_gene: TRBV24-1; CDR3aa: CATSERNEQFF; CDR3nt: TGTGCCACCAGTGAAAGGAATGAGCAGTTCTTC
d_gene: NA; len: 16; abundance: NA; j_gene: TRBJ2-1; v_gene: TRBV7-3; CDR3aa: CASSVGAGPTYNEQFF; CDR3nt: TGTGCCAGCAGCGTGGGGGCGGGCCCAACCTACAATGAGCAGTTCTTC
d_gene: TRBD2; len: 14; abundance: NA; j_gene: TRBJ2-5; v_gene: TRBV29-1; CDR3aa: CSVEPSGSWETQYF; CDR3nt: TGCAGCGTTGAGCCTAGCGGGAGTTGGGAGACCCAGTACTTC
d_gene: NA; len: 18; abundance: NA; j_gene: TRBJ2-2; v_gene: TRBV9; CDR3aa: CASSVGNGGTPNTGELFF; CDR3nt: TGTGCCAGCAGCGTGGGAAATGGAGGGACCCCCAACACCGGGGAGCTGTTTTTT
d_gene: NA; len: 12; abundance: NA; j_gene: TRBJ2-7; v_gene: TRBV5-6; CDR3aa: CASSLQRIEQYF; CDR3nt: TGTGCCAGCAGCCTGCAGCGGATCGAGCAGTACTTC
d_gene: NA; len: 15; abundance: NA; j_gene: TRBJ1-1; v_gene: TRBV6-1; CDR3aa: CASSEAFQGITEAFF; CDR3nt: TGTGCCAGCAGTGAAGCTTTCCAGGGGATCACTGAAGCTTTCTTT
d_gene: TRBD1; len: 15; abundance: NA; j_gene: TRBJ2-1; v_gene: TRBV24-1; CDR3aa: CATSRTGTPYNEQFF; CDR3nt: TGTGCCACCAGCCGGACAGGGACCCCCTACAATGAGCAGTTCTTC
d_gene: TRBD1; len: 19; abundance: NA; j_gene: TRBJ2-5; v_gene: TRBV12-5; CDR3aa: CASGLSLAGTEIYQETQYF; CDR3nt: TGTGCTAGTGGTTTGTCCTTAGCCGGGACAGAGATTTACCAAGAGACCCAGTACTTC
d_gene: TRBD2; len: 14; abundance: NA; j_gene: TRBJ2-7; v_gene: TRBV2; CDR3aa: CASRGTSSFSEQYF; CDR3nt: TGTGCCAGCCGCGGGACTAGCTCGTTTTCCGAGCAGTACTTC
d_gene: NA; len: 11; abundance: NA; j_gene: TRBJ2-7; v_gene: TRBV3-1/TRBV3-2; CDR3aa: CASSQGVGQYF; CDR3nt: TGTGCCAGCAGCCAGGGTGTAGGGCAGTACTTC
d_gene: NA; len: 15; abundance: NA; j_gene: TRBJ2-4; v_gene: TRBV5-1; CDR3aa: CASSRNTHDKNIQYF; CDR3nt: TGCGCCAGCAGCCGCAACACACATGACAAAAACATTCAGTACTTC
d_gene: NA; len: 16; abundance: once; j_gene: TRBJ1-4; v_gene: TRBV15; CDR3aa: CATSPLAVLVREKLFF; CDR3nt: TGTGCCACCAGCCCCCTCGCGGTCTTAGTTCGTGAAAAACTGTTTTTT
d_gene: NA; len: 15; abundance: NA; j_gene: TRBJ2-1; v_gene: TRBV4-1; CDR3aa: CASSHRLDSYNEQFF; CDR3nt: TGCGCCAGCAGCCATCGACTGGATTCCTACAATGAGCAGTTCTTC
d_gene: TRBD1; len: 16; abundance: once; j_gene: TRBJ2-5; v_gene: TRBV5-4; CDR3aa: CASSLEAGGMIETQYF; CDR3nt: TGTGCCAGCAGCTTGGAGGCAGGGGGCATGATAGAGACCCAGTACTTC
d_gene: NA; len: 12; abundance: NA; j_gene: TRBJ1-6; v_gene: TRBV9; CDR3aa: CASSVTNSPLHF; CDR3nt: TGTGCCAGCAGCGTAACAAATTCACCCCTCCACTTT
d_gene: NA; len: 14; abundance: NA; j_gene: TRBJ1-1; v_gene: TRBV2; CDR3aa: CASKSYGLNTEAFF; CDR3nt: TGTGCCAGCAAAAGTTACGGCTTGAACACTGAAGCTTTCTTT
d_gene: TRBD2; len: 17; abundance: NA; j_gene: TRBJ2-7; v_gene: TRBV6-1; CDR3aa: CASSGYTSDFSSYEQYF; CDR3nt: TGTGCCAGCAGTGGGTATACTAGCGACTTTAGCTCCTACGAGCAGTACTTC
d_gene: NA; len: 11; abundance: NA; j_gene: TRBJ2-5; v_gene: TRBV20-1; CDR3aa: CSAEAQETQYF; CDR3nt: TGCAGTGCGGAAGCCCAAGAGACCCAGTACTTC
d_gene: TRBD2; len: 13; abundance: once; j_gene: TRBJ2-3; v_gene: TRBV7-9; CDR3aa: CASSLASSGSVYF; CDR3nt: TGTGCCAGCAGCTTAGCGTCGAGCGGGAGTGTTTATTTT
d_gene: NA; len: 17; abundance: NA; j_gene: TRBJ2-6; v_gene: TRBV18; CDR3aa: CASSRVTQSSGANVLTF; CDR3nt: TGTGCCAGCTCACGGGTGACCCAAAGCTCTGGGGCCAACGTCCTGACTTTC
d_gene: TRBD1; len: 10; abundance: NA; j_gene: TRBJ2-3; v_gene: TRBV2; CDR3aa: CASRGQGPHF; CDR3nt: TGTGCCAGCAGAGGACAGGGACCACATTTT
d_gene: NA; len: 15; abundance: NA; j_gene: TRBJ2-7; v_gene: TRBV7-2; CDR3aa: CASTVGAVSSYEQYF; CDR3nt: TGTGCCAGCACGGTGGGGGCTGTGAGCTCCTACGAGCAGTACTTC
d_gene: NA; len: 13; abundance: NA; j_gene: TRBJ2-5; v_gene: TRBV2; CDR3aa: CASSEEGEETQYF; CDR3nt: TGTGCCAGCAGTGAAGAGGGGGAAGAGACCCAGTACTTC
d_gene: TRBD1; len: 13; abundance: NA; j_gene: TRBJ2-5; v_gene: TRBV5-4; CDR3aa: CASTGGPKETQYF; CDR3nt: TGTGCCAGCACAGGGGGCCCCAAAGAGACCCAGTACTTC